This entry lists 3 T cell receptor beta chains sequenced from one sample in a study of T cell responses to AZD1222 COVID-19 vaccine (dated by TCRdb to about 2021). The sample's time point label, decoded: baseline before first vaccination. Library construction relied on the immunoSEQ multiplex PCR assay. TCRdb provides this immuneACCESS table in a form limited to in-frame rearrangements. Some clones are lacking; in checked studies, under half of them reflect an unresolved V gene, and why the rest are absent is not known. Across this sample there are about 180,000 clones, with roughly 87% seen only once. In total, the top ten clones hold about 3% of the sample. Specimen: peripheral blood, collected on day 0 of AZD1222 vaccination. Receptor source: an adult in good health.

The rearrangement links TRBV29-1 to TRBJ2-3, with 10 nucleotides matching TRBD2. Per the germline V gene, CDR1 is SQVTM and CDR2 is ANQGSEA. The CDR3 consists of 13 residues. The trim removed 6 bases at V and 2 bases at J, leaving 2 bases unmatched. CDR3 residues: CSVAGGPTDTQYF. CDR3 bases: TGCAGCGTAGCGGGAGGGCCCACAGATACGCAGTATTTT.

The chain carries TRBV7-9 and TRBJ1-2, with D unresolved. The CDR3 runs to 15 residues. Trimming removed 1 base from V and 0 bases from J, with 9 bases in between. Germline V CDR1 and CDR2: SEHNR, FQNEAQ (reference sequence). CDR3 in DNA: TGTGCCAGCAGCTTAGATATTAGGACTAACTATGGCTACACCTTC. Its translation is CASSLDIRTNYGYTF.

CDR3 in amino acids: CASRSTRGLYGYTF. In nucleotides, the CDR3 is TGTGCCAGCAGATCAACAAGAGGTCTATATGGCTACACCTTC. The chain joins TRBV6-5 to TRBJ1-2; no clear D gene. This CDR3 has 14 residues. From germline, CDR1 is MNHEY and CDR2 SVGAGI. V was clipped by 6 bases and J by 5 bases, with 16 bases between them.